The 14 T cell receptor beta chains below come from one sample, sequenced in a study of cytomegalovirus exposure and HLA in healthy donors. PCR amplification relied on 60 Vbeta primers (plus 13 Jbeta primers). Sequencing used immunoSEQ multiplex PCR; TCRdb keeps in-frame clones, though not all of them. The sample has around 200,000 clones; 70% to 90% are singletons. The sequenced sample consisted of PBMCs. The receptor source for this set is a woman in her twenties or thirties in good health and CMV-seronegative.

Comments on this clone: Compared with germline, one end of the junction differs, possibly owing to a read error. V gene TRBV28 combines with J gene TRBJ2-1; TRBD2 might be the D (5 bases). This CDR3 comprises 15 residues. Germline lookup yields CDR1 MDHEN and CDR2 SYDVKM. The CDR3 sequence is CASSRLSGGYNGQFF. For the CDR3, the DNA is TGTGCCAGCAGCCGACTAAGCGGAGGCTACAATGGGCAGTTCTTC.

This chain uses TRBV15 with TRBJ2-5; 7 nucleotides align to TRBD1. V was clipped by 0 bases and J by 3 bases; unmatched bases: 4. The V gene's germline CDR1 is LNHNV and CDR2 YYDKDF (reference sequence). This CDR3 has 15 amino acids. CDR3 nucleotides: TGTGCCACCAGCAGAGACGGGACAGACAAAGAGACCCAGTACTTC. Encoded protein: CATSRDGTDKETQYF.

As DNA, the CDR3 is TGTGCCAGCAGCTTACTAGCTTTGTATGAGCAGTTCTTC. Protein sequence: CASSLLALYEQFF. The J gene is TRBJ2-1, the V gene TRBV11-2, with D tentatively TRBD2 (5 bases). Trimming cost V 2 bases and J 8 bases, with 10 bases left between them. Germline CDR1 reads SGHAT; CDR2 reads FQNNGV. The CDR3 covers 13 residues.

This sequence joins TRBV4-1 and TRBJ2-7, with D possibly TRBD1 on 6 matching bases. Per the germline V gene, CDR1 is MGHRA and CDR2 is YSYEKL. This CDR3 region has 13 residues. Trimming left V 4 bases short and J 3 bases short, with 10 bases between. The CDR3 region is CASSRQVNYEQYF. In DNA, the CDR3 is TGCGCCAGCAGCCGACAGGTTAACTACGAGCAGTACTTC.

V is TRBV6-9 and J is TRBJ2-1, with 9 bases matching TRBD2. J was trimmed by 15 bases and V by 7 bases; bases with no gene match: 13. CDR1 and CDR2 (germline): MNHGY, SVAAGI. The CDR3 is 13 amino acids. The DNA for the CDR3 is TGTGCCAGCACTCGACGGGTAGCGGGGGTACCGTTCTTC. Protein product: CASTRRVAGVPFF.

This chain connects TRBV27 to TRBJ1-2; D unclear. The CDR3 is made up of 14 amino acids. V was pared by 7 bases and J by 3 bases, with 15 bases between. The germline gives CDR1 MNHEY, CDR2 SMNVEV (reference sequence). For the CDR3, the DNA is TGTGCCAGCAAAATCGCGGCCCGACACTATGGCTACACCTTC. It is translated as CASKIAARHYGYTF.

In this sample, this clone turned up a few times. The CDR3 DNA sequence: TGTGCCAGCAGTTACATAGCGGGAGGGGTCTACGAGCAGTACTTC. This encodes CASSYIAGGVYEQYF. The chain employs TRBV6-5 and TRBJ2-7; TRBD2 agrees at 11 bases. The CDR3 has 15 amino acids. The germline gives CDR1 MNHEY, CDR2 SVGAGI. V lost 2 bases and J lost 3; bases outside the gene matches: 3.

The chain has TRBV14 and TRBJ2-7; 7 bases fit TRBD1. The V gene's germline CDR1 is SGHDN and CDR2 FVKESK. V was pared by 4 bases and J by 5 bases, with 8 bases of the junction left unmatched. There are 14 residues in the CDR3. The CDR3, as DNA: TGTGCCAGCAGCCGAACAGGGGAATTCCACGAGCAGTACTTC. It specifies CASSRTGEFHEQYF. Full variable domain (rest looked up from reference TRBV14 and TRBJ2-7): EAGVTQFPSHSVIEKGQTVTLRCDPISGHDNLYWYRRVMGKEIKFLLHFVKESKQDESGMPNNRFLAERTGGTYSTLKVQPAELEDSGVYFCASSRTGEFHEQYFGPGTRLTVT.

The J gene is TRBJ2-1, the V gene TRBV5-1, with D possibly being TRBD2 (6 bases). V was cut by 4 bases and J by 9 bases, with 11 bases left in between. This CDR3 spans 12 amino acids. Per germline, CDR1 SGHRS and CDR2 YFSETQ. This CDR3 is CASSPAGGEQFF. CDR3 nucleotides: TGCGCCAGCAGCCCTGCCGGGGGTGAGCAGTTCTTC.

The rearrangement uses TRBV6-5 and TRBJ1-3, with unresolved D. This CDR3 is 15 amino acids long. Germline V gives CDR1 MNHEY, CDR2 SVGAGI. Between the trimmed V and J ends, which lost 6 bases and 0 bases, there was a span of 12 bases. The CDR3 DNA is TGTGCCAGCAGCCAAAGCCCTAACTCTGGAAACACCATATATTTT. It encodes CASSQSPNSGNTIYF.

The J gene is TRBJ1-2, the V gene TRBV28; 9 bases agree with TRBD1. The CDR3 is 14 residues long. V shed 5 bases and J 8 bases; nucleotides not matched to a gene: 9. The germline CDR1 and CDR2 sequences are MDHEN and SYDVKM. The CDR3 DNA is TGTGCCAGCAGTCTCCGGACAGGGGAGGGCGGCTACACCTTC. This gives the protein CASSLRTGEGGYTF.

The rearrangement joins TRBV2 to TRBJ2-6; D possibly corresponds to TRBD1 (5 bases). This CDR3 spans 19 amino acids. The germline gives CDR1 SNHLY, CDR2 FYNNEI. V lost 6 bases and J 1 base, leaving 22 bases between the germline ends. The CDR3, as DNA: TGTGCCAGCAGCTCCGATGGAAAGGGGTATCTTTCTGGGGCCAACGTCCTGACTTTC. Translated, it gives CASSSDGKGYLSGANVLTF.

The chain couples TRBV7-3 to TRBJ2-7; tentatively, D is TRBD2 (7 bases). The CDR3 runs 15 residues. CDR1 is SGHTA and CDR2 is FQGTGA in the germline V gene. Trimming took off 5 bases at V and 3 bases at J, with 17 bases between the two ends. Here the CDR3 reads CASSPPQGRVYEQYF. The CDR3 region has the DNA TGTGCCAGCAGCCCCCCCCAGGGGAGGGTCTACGAGCAGTACTTC.

J is TRBJ2-7 and V is TRBV28, with D perhaps TRBD2 (7 bases). This CDR3 comprises 13 residues. The V gene's germline CDR1 is MDHEN and CDR2 SYDVKM. Trimming cost V 10 bases and J 7 bases, with 20 bases left between them. CDR3 sequence: CATRPGGLWEQYF. DNA for the CDR3: TGTGCCACCCGCCCCGGGGGGCTTTGGGAGCAGTACTTC.